The 5 T cell receptor beta chains listed next were all sequenced from one sample in a study of Ad26.COV2.S vaccination and SARS-CoV-2 variants. The method was immunoSEQ multiplex PCR; TCRdb's version includes in-frame clones alone and lacks a portion of them. The table includes roughly 100,000 clones, around 80% detected once. The material sequenced was peripheral blood, taken after recovery from COVID-19. These receptors were collected from a human donor who had recovered from COVID-19.

V is TRBV7-2 and J is TRBJ2-3; possibly TRBD2 for D (6 bases). This CDR3 is 15 amino acids long. Trimming shortened V by 1 base and J by 2 bases, and 10 bases separated the two germline ends. CDR1 and CDR2 (germline): SGHTA, FQGNSA. The CDR3 sequence is CASSLVWEDTDTQYF. In nucleotides, the CDR3 is TGTGCCAGCAGCTTAGTCTGGGAGGACACAGATACGCAGTATTTT.

The chain has TRBV28 and TRBJ2-4; no firm D call. CDR3 length equals 15 residues. CDR1 is MDHEN and CDR2 is SYDVKM in the germline V gene. Trimming left V 4 bases short and J 2 bases short, with 12 bases between. CDR3 amino acids: CASSYARNSKNIQYF. CDR3 coding DNA: TGTGCCAGCAGTTACGCCAGGAACTCCAAAAACATTCAGTACTTC.

The CDR3 region is CASRQGASGNTIYF. The CDR3 DNA is TGTGCCAGCAGACAGGGGGCTTCTGGAAACACCATATATTTT. V usage is TRBV28 and J usage is TRBJ1-3, with TRBD1 matching over 9 bases. Per germline, CDR1 MDHEN and CDR2 SYDVKM. This CDR3 spans 14 amino acids. Trimming cost V 6 bases and J 1 base; bases outside gene matches: 1.

The V gene is TRBV6-5, the J gene TRBJ1-2; D remains unclear. CDR1 is MNHEY and CDR2 is SVGAGI in the germline V gene. V was pared by 1 base and J by 5 bases, with 14 bases between. This CDR3 spans 15 amino acids. The CDR3 DNA reads TGTGCCAGCAGTTACTTCGGTGGGGTGAAGTATGGCTACACCTTC. It yields the protein CASSYFGGVKYGYTF.

The chain couples TRBV9 to TRBJ1-4; TRBD1 might be the D (5 bases). The CDR3 covers 15 residues. The V gene's germline CDR1 is SGDLS and CDR2 YYNGEE. V was cut by 0 bases and J by 3 bases, with 9 bases left in between. The CDR3 here is CASSVGGTSNEKLFF. CDR3 nucleotide sequence: TGTGCCAGCAGCGTAGGGGGGACGTCTAATGAAAAACTGTTTTTT.